This record covers a single TCR beta chain. No antigen is known for it. Base qualities are not at hand, and no much larger clone is one base apart. The record originates from a study of blood T cell repertoires in COVID-19 (dated by TCRdb to 2020 to 2022). With respect to the entire study: Samples from collaborators originated in the United States, Italy and Spain and spanned both the acute and convalescent phases of COVID-19. The samples were drawn from two sources: the first 160 participants of the ongoing ImmuneRACE study, and 1,000 to 1,500 subjects contributed by 6 global collaborators. The repertoires were released in a freely available public database meant as a resource for research on the immune response to SARS-CoV-2. The material from the prospective study consisted of cDNA or gDNA derived from T cells, B-cell-depleted T cells, or PBMCs. Subjects who had been exposed to COVID-19, were actively infected with it, or had recovered from it provided the deeply sampled blood TCRbeta repertoires that made up the dataset. Sample metadata almost always included a de-identified subject ID, COVID-19 status, age in years and sex. Where available, HLA class I and class II types were taken from metadata supplied by the sample provider and were not determined by assay-based typing. Broader findings and caveats from the paper: The quantity of clinical and demographic metadata differed by source and by participant and was supplied without curation.

Here V drops 3 bases and J drops 7 bases, and the junction holds 6 bases not matched to any gene. In the germline V gene, CDR1 corresponds to SGHTA and CDR2 to FQGNSA. The CDR3 runs 14 residues from the cysteine to the phenylalanine. The only DNA kept is the CDR3, 42 bases in frame from the first base. The immunoSEQ Assay, a bias-controlled multiplex PCR, was used to amplify TCRbeta CDR3 regions from genomic DNA. In the paper's pipeline: Within the assay, amplification of reference gene primers was used to estimate how many nucleated cells each sample contained. To quantify the absolute abundance of each unique TCRbeta CDR3 rearrangement, sequence reads were collapsed and filtered. For each sample, productive Simpson clonality was calculated as the square root of Simpson's diversity index across productive rearrangements. Drawn from immuneACCESS, this table holds only the in-frame rearrangements with V and J called that TCRdb kept. Clones are partly lost; checked studies trace under half to an unresolved V gene and leave the rest unexplained. That table gives V, J and clone size, and the DNA gave D and trimming. Present in this sample are roughly 100,000 clones, roughly 86% of which were seen just once. Together, the top ten hold about 10% of the sample.

Whole blood was collected in K2EDTA tubes by collaborating institutions according to the institutions' own protocols. For TCRbeta analysis, collaborators shipped samples in one of three forms: frozen whole blood, isolated PBMCs, or DNA extracted from either of those sample types. This TCR was sampled from a man aged 40-50 years with active or convalescent COVID-19. Specimen: peripheral blood. The receptor chain draws on TRBV7-2 and TRBJ1-5, and 7 junction bases match TRBD1. The CDR3 protein sequence reads: CASSFTGDRQPQHF. The base sequence is TGTGCCAGCAGCTTCACAGGGGATCGGCAGCCCCAGCATTTT.